This T cell receptor beta chain was recovered during a study of identical twins. Study conclusions and caveats: Sequences that were beta out-of-frame showed weaker excess twin sharing. Memory repertoires showed no such pattern, whereas abundant cord blood beta clonotypes carried fewer insertions.

With respect to this clonotype: Its antigen is not known.

Germline V gene data show CDR1 as SGHDN and CDR2 as FVKESK. The length of the CDR3 is 18 residues. V lost 1 base and J 0 bases, leaving 16 bases between the germline ends. Addition of a universal primer site occurred through template switching, and cDNA carried unique molecular identifiers. TCRdb processed the 5' RACE reads anew with MiXCR; each CDR3 protein has one entry. The sample yields approximately 210,000 distinct CDR3 sequences, roughly a tenth seen once. This sequence was found in a woman in her late teens or twenties in good health. The chain carries TRBV14 and TRBJ1-3, with D possibly being TRBD1 (5 bases). Input material: memory (CD45RO+) T cells sorted from blood. CDR3 sequence: CASSQVGVRWGSGNTIYF. For the CDR3, the DNA is TGTGCCAGCAGCCAAGTGGGGGTTCGATGGGGCTCTGGAAACACCATATATTTT.